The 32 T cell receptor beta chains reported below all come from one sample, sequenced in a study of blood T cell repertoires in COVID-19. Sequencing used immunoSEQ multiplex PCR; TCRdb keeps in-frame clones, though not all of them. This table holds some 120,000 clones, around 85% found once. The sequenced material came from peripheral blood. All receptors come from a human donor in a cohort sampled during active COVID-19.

CDR3 DNA sequence: TGTGCCAGCAGTAACACCGGGACTGTAAGGACCTACGAGCAGTACTTC. Encoded protein: CASSNTGTVRTYEQYF. The genes are TRBV6-2 or TRBV6-3 and TRBJ2-7; possibly TRBD2 for D (6 bases). Germline V CDR1 and CDR2: MNHEY, SVGEGT. The CDR3 consists of 16 residues. The V gene lost 5 bases and the J gene lost 2 bases, with 19 bases spanning the gap.

In DNA form, the CDR3 reads TGCGCCAGCAGTGACAGGGCCGACTATGGCTACACCTTC. Translated: CASSDRADYGYTF. V usage is TRBV10-1 and J usage is TRBJ1-2; D might be TRBD1 (5 bases). V lost 3 bases and J 3 bases, leaving 8 bases between the germline ends. Germline V gene data show CDR1 as WNHNN and CDR2 as SYGVQD (reference sequence). The CDR3 covers 13 residues.

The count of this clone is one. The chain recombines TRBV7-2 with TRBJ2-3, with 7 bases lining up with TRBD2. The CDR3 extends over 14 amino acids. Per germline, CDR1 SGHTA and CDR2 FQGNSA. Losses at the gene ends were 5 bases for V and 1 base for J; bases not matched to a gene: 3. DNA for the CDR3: TGTGCCAGCAGCGGGGACTATCGCACAGATACGCAGTATTTT. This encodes CASSGDYRTDTQYF.

The CDR3 region is CASILADEQFF. The CDR3 DNA reads as TGTGCCAGCATCCTAGCCGATGAGCAGTTCTTC. The J gene is TRBJ2-1, the V gene TRBV11-2; D might be TRBD2 (5 bases). The CDR3 totals 11 residues. The ends were cut back, 7 bases at V and 8 bases at J, with 9 bases in the middle. The germline V gene has CDR1 SGHAT and CDR2 FQNNGV.

The CDR3 spells CASTERGATNEKLFF. The CDR3 bases are TGTGCCAGTACCGAGCGGGGGGCAACTAATGAAAAACTGTTTTTT. The chain joins TRBV19 to TRBJ1-4; maybe TRBD1 (5 bases). Trimming pared 7 bases from V and 0 bases from J, leaving 12 bases between. The V gene's germline CDR1 is LNHDA and CDR2 SQIVND (reference sequence). This CDR3 comprises 15 residues.

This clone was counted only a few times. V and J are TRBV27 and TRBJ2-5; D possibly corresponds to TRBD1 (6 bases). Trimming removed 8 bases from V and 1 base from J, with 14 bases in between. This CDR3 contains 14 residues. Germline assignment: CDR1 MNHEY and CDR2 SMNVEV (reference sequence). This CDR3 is CASGRVGGQETQYF. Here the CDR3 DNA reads TGTGCCAGCGGCAGGGTAGGGGGCCAAGAGACCCAGTACTTC.

The CDR3 region has the DNA TGTGCCAGCAGCCAAGGACCGGGACAGGGCACAGATACGCAGTATTTT. Translated: CASSQGPGQGTDTQYF. The rearrangement links TRBV7-8 to TRBJ2-3; TRBD1 aligns across 8 bases. Per the germline V gene, CDR1 is SGHVS and CDR2 is FQNEAQ. V shed 5 bases and J 1 base; nucleotides not matched to a gene: 8. The CDR3 sequence is 16 residues long.

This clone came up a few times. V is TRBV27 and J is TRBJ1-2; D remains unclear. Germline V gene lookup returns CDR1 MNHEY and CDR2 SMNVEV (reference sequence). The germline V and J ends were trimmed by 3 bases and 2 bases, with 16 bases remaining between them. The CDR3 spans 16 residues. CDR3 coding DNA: TGTGCCAGCAGTTTGTCGTACGGGGAACCCAACTATGGCTACACCTTC. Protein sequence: CASSLSYGEPNYGYTF.

The DNA for the CDR3 is TGTGCCTGGAGTGTACTCCAAAGGCGGAACTATGGCTACACCTTC. As protein: CAWSVLQRRNYGYTF. The chain is built from TRBV30 and TRBJ1-2; D call uncertain. The CDR3 extends over 15 amino acids. In germline, CDR1 is GTSNPN, CDR2 SVGIG (reference sequence). V was trimmed by 0 bases and J by 2 bases, leaving 13 bases between them.

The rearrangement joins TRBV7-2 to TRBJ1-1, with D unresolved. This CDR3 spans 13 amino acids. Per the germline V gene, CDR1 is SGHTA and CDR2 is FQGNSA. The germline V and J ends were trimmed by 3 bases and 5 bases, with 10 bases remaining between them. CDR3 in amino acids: CASSLRYGTEAFF. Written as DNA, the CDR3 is TGTGCCAGCAGCTTGCGGTATGGGACTGAAGCTTTCTTT.

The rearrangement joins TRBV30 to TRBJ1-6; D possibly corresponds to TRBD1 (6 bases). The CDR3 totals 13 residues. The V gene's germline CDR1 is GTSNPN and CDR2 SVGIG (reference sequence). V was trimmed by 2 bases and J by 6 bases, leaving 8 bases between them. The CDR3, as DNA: TGTGCCTGGAGTTCAGGGGCTAATTCACCCCTCCACTTT. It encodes CAWSSGANSPLHF.

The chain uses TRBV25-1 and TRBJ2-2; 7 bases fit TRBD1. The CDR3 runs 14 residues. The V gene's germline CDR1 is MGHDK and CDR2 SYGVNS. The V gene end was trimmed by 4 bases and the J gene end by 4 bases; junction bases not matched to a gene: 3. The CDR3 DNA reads TGTGCCAGCAGTGTTGGACAGGCCACCGGGGAGCTGTTTTTT. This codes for CASSVGQATGELFF.

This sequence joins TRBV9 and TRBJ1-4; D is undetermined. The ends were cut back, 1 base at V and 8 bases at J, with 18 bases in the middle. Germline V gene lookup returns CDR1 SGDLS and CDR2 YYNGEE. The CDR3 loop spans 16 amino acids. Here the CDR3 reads CASSVIPGSDKEKLFF. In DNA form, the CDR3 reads TGTGCCAGCAGCGTAATCCCGGGGAGTGATAAGGAAAAACTGTTTTTT. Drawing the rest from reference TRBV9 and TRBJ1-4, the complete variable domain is DSGVTQTPKHLITATGQRVTLRCSPRSGDLSVYWYQQSLDQGLQFLIQYYNGEERAKGNILERFSAQQFPDLHSELNLSSLELGDSALYFCASSVIPGSDKEKLFFGSGTQLSVL.

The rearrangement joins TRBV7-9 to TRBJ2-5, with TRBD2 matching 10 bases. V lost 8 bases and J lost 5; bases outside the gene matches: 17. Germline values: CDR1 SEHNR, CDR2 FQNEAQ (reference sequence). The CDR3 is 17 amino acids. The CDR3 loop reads CASGGGRLAGLEETQYF. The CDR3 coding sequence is TGTGCCAGCGGGGGAGGGCGACTAGCGGGCTTGGAGGAGACCCAGTACTTC.

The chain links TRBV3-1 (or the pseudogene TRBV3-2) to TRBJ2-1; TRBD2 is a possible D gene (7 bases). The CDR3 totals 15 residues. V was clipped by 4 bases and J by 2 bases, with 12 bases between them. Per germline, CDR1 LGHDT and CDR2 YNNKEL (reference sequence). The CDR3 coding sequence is TGTGCCAGCAGCCCAGAGGGGGGGCCCTACAATGAGCAGTTCTTC. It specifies CASSPEGGPYNEQFF.

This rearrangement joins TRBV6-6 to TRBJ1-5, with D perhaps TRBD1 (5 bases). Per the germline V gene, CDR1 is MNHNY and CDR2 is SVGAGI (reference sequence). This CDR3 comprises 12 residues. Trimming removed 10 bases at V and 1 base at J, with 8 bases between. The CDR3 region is CATGGSNQPQHF. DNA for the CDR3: TGTGCCACCGGGGGGAGCAATCAGCCCCAGCATTTT.

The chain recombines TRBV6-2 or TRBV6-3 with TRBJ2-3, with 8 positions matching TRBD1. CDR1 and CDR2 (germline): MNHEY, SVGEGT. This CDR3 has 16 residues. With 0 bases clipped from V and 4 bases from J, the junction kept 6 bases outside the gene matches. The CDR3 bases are TGTGCCAGCAGTTACTCCTCAGGGGGCAGCGCAGATACGCAGTATTTT. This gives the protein CASSYSSGGSADTQYF.

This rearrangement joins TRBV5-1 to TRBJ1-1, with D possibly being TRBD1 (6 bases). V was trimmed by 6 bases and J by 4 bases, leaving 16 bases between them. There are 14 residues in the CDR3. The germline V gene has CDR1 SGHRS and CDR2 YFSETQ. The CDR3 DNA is TGCGCCAGCACCCTACAGGGAGGGGCCACTGAAGCTTTCTTT. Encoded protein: CASTLQGGATEAFF.

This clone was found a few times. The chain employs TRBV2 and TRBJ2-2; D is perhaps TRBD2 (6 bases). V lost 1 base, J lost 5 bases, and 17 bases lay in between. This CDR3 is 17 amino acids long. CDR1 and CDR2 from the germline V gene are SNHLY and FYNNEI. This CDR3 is CASSEGEVLMGTGELFF. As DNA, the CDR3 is TGTGCCAGCAGTGAAGGGGAGGTCCTAATGGGGACCGGGGAGCTGTTTTTT. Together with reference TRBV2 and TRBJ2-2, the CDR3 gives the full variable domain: EPEVTQTPSHQVTQMGQEVILRCVPISNHLYFYWYRQILGQKVEFLVSFYNNEISEKSEIFDDQFSVERPDGSNFTLKIRSTKLEDSAMYFCASSEGEVLMGTGELFFGEGSRLTVL.

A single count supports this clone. This CDR3 reads CASSFDRENYGYTF. The DNA of the CDR3 is TGTGCCAGCAGCTTTGACAGGGAAAACTATGGCTACACCTTC. The rearrangement joins TRBV7-9 to TRBJ1-2; 7 bases agree with TRBD1. V dropped 3 bases and J dropped 2; count of bases not matched to a gene: 3. The CDR3 consists of 14 residues. Germline V CDR1 and CDR2: SEHNR, FQNEAQ (reference sequence).

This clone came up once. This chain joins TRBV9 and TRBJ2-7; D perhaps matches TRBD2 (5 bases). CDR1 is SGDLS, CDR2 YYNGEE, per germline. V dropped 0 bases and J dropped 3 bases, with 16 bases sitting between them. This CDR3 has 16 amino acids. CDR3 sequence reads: CASSVVGVRANYEQYV. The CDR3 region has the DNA TGTGCCAGCAGCGTAGTTGGGGTGCGGGCAAACTACGAGCAGTACGTC.

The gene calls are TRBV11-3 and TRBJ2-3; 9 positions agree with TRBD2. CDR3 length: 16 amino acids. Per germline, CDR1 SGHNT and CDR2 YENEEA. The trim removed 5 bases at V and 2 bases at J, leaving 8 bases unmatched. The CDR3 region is CASSRGGGRATDTQYF. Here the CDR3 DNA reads TGTGCCAGCAGCCGGGGTGGCGGGAGGGCCACAGATACGCAGTATTTT.

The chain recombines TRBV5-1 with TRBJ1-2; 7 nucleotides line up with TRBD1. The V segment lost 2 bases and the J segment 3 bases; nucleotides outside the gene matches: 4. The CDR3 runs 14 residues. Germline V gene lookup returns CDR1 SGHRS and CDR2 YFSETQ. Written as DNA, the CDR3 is TGCGCCAGCAGCTTACAGGGGCTTGACTATGGCTACACCTTC. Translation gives CASSLQGLDYGYTF.

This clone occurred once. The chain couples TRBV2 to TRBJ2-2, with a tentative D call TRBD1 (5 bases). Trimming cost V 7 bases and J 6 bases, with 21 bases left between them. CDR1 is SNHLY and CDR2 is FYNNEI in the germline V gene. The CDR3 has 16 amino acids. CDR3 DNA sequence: TGTGCCAGCACCCCCCGTGGCAGGGCTCGAGCCGGGGAGCTGTTTTTT. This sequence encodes CASTPRGRARAGELFF.

CDR3 in amino acids: CASSSTGGEQYF. The CDR3 region has the DNA TGTGCCAGCAGCTCGACAGGGGGCGAGCAGTACTTC. The rearrangement links TRBV7-8 to TRBJ2-7; TRBD1 aligns across 9 bases. CDR1 is SGHVS and CDR2 is FQNEAQ in the germline V gene. The CDR3 is 12 amino acids. V lost 4 bases to trimming and J lost 6 bases; unmatched junction nucleotides: 1.

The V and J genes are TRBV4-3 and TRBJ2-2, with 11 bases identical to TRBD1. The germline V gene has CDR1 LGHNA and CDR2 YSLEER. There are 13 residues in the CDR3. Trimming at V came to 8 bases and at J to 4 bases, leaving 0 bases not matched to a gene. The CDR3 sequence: CASGTGGTGELFF. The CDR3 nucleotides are TGCGCCAGCGGGACAGGGGGCACCGGGGAGCTGTTTTTT.

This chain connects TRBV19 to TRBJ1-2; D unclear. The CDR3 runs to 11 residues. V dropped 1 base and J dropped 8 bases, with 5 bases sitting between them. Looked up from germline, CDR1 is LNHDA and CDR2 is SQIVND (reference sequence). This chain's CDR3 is CASSIGRGYTF. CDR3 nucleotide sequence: TGTGCCAGTAGTATAGGCCGGGGCTACACCTTC.

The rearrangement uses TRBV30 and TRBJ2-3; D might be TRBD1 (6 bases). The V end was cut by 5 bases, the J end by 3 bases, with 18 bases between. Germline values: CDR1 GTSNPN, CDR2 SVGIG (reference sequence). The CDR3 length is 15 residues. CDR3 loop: CAWGAGAVLTDTQYF. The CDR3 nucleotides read TGTGCCTGGGGCGCAGGGGCTGTATTAACAGATACGCAGTATTTT.

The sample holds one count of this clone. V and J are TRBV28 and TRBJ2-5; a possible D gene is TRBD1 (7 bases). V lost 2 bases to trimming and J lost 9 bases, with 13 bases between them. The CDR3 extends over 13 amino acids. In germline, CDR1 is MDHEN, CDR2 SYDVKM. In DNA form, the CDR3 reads TGTGCCAGCAGTTTACAGGGGGAGGAGGCCCAGTACTTC. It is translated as CASSLQGEEAQYF.

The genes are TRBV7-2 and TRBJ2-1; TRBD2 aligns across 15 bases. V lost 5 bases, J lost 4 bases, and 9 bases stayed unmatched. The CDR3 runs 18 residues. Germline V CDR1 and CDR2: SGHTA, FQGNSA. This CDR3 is CASSPGLAGGPGYNEQFF. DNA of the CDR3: TGTGCCAGCAGCCCTGGACTAGCGGGAGGGCCGGGGTACAATGAGCAGTTCTTC.

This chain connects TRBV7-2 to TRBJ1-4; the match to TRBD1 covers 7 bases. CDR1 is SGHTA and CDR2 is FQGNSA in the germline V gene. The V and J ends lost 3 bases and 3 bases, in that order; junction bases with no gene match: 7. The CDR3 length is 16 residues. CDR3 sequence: CASSLDRSGANEKLFF. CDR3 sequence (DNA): TGTGCCAGCAGCTTGGACAGGTCTGGGGCTAATGAAAAACTGTTTTTT. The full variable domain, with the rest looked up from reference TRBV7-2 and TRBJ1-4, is GAGVSQSPSNKVTEKGKDVELRCDPISGHTALYWYRQSLGQGLEFLIYFQGNSAPDKSGLPSDRFSAERTGGSVSTLTIQRTQQEDSAVYLCASSLDRSGANEKLFFGSGTQLSVL.

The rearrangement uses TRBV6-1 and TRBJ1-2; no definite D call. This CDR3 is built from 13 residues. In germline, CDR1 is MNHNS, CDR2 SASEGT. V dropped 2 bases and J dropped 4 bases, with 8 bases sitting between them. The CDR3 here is CASSEFPGYGYTF. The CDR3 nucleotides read TGTGCCAGCAGTGAATTCCCCGGCTATGGCTACACCTTC.